This T cell receptor beta chain was captured by sequencing in a study of Ad26.COV2.S vaccination and SARS-CoV-2 variants. Study observations and caveats: Placebo recipients had lower spike-specific TCR breadth than vaccine recipients.

Noted treatment: roughly 20 received Ad26.COV2.S at low or high dose, single or two shots; roughly five received placebo; per-sample allocation not given. Sampling happened 63 days after the first vaccine or placebo injection. The donor was a Boston adult aged 18-55 years. Built on an Ad26 vector, the vaccine expressed Wuhan-strain SARS-CoV-2 spike. The germline V and J ends were trimmed by 4 bases and 0 bases, with 16 bases remaining between them. Germline CDR1 reads LNHDA; CDR2 reads SQIVND (reference sequence). This CDR3 is 16 amino acids long. As concerns this clone: Its antigen remains unidentified.

Data came from immunoSEQ multiplex PCR; TCRdb stores just in-frame clones and leaves some out. The sample gives about 680,000 clones, roughly nine tenths of which show up once; around 1.4% is in the top ten. The sequenced sample was peripheral blood, obtained in a trial of Ad26.COV2.S vaccine versus placebo. The V gene is TRBV19, the J gene TRBJ2-7, with TRBD1 as a possible D gene (6 bases). This sequence originates from a person aged 18-65 years who received the Ad26.COV2.S COVID-19 vaccine or a placebo. The CDR3 reads CASSKQGRSSSYEQYF. CDR3 sequence (DNA): TGTGCCAGTAGTAAACAGGGCCGATCAAGCTCCTACGAGCAGTACTTC.